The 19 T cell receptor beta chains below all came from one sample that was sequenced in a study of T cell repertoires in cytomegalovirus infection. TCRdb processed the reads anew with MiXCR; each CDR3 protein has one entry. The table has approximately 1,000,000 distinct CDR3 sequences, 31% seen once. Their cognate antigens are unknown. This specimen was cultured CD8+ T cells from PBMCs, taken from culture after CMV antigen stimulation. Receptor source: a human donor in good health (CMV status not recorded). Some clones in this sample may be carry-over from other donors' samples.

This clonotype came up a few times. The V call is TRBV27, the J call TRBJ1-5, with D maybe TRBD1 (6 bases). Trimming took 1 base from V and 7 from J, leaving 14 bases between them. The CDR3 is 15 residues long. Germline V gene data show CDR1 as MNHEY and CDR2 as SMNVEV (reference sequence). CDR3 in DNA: TGTGCCAGCAGTTTATTATGGGGGGCAGCCCAGCCCCAGCATTTT. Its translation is CASSLLWGAAQPQHF.

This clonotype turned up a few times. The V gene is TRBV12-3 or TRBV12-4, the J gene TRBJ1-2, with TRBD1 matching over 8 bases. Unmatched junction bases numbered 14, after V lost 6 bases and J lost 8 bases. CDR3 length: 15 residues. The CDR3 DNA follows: TGTGCCAGCAGATCAACCCGGGACAGGCTTCGGGGCTACACCTTC. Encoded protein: CASRSTRDRLRGYTF.

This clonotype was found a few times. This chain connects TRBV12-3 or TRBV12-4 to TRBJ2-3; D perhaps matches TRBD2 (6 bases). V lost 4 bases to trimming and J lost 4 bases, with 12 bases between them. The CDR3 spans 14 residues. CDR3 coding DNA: TGTGCCAGCAGTTCGTGGGGCGGGGCAGATACGCAGTATTTT. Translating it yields CASSSWGGADTQYF.

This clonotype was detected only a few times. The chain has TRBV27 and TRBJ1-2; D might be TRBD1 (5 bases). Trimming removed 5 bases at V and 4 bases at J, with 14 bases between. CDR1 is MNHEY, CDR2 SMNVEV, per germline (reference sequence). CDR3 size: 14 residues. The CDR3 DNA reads TGTGCCAGCAGTCCTCGGGCAGGGATCTATGGCTACACCTTC. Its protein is CASSPRAGIYGYTF.

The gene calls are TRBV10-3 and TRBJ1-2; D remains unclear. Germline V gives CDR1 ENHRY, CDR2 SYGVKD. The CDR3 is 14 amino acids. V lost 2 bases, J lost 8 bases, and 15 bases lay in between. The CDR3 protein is CAISENPQKRGYTF. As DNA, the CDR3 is TGTGCCATCAGTGAGAACCCTCAGAAACGGGGCTACACCTTC.

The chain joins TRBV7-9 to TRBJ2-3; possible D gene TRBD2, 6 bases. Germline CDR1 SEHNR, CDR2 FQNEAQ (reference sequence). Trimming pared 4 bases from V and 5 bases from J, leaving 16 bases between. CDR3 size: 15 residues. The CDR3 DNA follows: TGTGCCAGCAGCTCATTAGGGAGGACCCAAGATACGCAGTATTTT. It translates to CASSSLGRTQDTQYF.

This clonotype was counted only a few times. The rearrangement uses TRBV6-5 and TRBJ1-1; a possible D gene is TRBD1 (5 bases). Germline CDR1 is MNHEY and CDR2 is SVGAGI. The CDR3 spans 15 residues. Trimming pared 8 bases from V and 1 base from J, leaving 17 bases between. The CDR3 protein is CASGGSALTNTEAFF. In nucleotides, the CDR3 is TGTGCCAGCGGGGGTTCAGCGCTAACGAACACTGAAGCTTTCTTT.

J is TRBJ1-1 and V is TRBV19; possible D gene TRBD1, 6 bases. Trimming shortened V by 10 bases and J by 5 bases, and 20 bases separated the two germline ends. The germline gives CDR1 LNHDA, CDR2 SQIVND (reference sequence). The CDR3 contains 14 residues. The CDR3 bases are TGTGCCACCAGACCGGGACAAGTAATGACTGAAGCTTTCTTT. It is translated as CATRPGQVMTEAFF.

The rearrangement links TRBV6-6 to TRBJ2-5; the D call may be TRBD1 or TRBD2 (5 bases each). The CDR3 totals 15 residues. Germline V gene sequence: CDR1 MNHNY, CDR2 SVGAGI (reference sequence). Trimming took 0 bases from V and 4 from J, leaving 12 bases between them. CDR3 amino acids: CASSYSRGAGETQYF. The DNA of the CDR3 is TGTGCCAGCAGTTACTCAAGGGGCGCGGGAGAGACCCAGTACTTC.

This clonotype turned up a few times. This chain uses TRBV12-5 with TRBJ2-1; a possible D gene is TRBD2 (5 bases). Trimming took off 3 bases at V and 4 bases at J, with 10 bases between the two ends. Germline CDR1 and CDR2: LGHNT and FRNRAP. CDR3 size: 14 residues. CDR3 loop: CASGFPRGYNEQFF. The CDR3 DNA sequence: TGTGCTAGTGGTTTCCCCAGAGGGTACAATGAGCAGTTCTTC.

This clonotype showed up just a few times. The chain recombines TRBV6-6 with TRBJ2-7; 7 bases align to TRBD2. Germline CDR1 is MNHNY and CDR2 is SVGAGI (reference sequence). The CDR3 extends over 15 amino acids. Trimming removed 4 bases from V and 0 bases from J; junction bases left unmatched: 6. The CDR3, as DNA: TGTGCCAGCAGTTCCGACGGGAGGAGCTCCTACGAGCAGTACGTC. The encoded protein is CASSSDGRSSYEQYV.

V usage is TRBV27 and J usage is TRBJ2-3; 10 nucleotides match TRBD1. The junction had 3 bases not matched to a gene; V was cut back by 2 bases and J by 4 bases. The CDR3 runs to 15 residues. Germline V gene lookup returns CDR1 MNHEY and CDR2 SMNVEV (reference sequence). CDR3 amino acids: CASSLIGTGADTQYF. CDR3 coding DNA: TGTGCCAGCAGTTTAATAGGGACAGGGGCAGATACGCAGTATTTT.

DNA of the CDR3: TGTGCCAGCAGCTTCGTCGCGGGACAGGTCTCCTACGAGCAGTACTTC. Protein sequence: CASSFVAGQVSYEQYF. The chain couples TRBV7-9 to TRBJ2-7; TRBD1 aligns across 8 bases. Losses at the gene ends were 3 bases for V and 0 bases for J; bases not matched to a gene: 7. Germline V gives CDR1 SEHNR, CDR2 FQNEAQ (reference sequence). The CDR3 has 16 residues.

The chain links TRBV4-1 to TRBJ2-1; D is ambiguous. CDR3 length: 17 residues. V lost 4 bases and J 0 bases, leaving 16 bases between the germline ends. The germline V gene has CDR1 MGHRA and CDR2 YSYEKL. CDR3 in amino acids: CASSLGSGSYSYNEQFF. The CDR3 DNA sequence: TGCGCCAGCAGCCTTGGATCCGGGTCCTACTCCTACAATGAGCAGTTCTTC.

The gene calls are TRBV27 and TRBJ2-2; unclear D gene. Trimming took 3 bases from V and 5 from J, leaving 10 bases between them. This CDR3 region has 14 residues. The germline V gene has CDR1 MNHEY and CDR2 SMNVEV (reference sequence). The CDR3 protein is CASSFGPSTGELFF. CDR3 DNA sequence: TGTGCCAGCAGTTTTGGGCCGTCGACCGGGGAGCTGTTTTTT.

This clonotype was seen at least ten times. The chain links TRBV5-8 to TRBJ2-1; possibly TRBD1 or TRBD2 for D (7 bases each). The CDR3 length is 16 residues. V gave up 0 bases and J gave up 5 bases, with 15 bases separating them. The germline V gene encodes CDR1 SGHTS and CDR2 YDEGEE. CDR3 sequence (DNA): TGTGCCAGCAGCTTGGCCCCAGGGGGGGGCCACAATGAGCAGTTCTTC. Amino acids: CASSLAPGGGHNEQFF.

The CDR3 loop is CASTGAGYNEQFF. The CDR3 coding sequence is TGTGCCAGCACAGGGGCTGGCTACAATGAGCAGTTCTTC. J is TRBJ2-1 and V is TRBV12-3 or TRBV12-4; D might be TRBD1 (6 bases). Trimming took off 7 bases at V and 3 bases at J, with 10 bases between the two ends. CDR3 length: 13 residues.

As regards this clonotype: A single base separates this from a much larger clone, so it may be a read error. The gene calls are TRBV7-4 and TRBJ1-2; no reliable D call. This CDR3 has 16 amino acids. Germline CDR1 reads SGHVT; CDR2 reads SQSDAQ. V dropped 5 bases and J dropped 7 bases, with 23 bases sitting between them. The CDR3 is CASSGGEGRGGFGYTF. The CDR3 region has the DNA TGTGCCAGCAGCGGAGGCGAGGGCCGCGGTGGTTTTGGCTACACCTTC.

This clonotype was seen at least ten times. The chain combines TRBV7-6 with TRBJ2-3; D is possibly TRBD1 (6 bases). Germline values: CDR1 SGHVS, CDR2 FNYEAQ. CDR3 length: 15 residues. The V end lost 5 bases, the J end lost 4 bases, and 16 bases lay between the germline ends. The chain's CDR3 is CASSPLGGSADTQYF. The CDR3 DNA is TGTGCCAGCAGCCCCCTAGGGGGTAGCGCAGATACGCAGTATTTT.